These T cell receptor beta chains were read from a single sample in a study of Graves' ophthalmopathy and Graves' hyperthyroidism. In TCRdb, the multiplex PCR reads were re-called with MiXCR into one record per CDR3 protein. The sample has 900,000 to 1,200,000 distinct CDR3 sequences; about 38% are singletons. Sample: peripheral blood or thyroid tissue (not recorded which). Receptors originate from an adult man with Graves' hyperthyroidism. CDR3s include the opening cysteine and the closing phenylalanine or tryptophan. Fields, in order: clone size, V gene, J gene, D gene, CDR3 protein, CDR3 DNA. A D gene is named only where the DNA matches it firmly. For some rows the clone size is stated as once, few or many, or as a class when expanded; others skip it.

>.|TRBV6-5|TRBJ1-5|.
CASSPEPSNNQPQHF
TGTGCCAGCAGCCCGGAGCCTTCGAACAATCAGCCCCAGCATTTT
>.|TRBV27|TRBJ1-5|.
CASSPYRRDNQPQHF
TGTGCCAGCAGTCCCTATAGAAGGGACAATCAGCCCCAGCATTTT
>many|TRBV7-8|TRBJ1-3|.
CASTNTLPGNTIYF
TGTGCCAGCACCAACACCTTACCCGGGAACACCATATATTTT
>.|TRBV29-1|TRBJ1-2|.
CSAGRGSNYGYTF
TGCAGCGCCGGACGGGGTTCTAACTATGGCTACACCTTC
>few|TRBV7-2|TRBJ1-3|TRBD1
CASSSSRGQGRGNTIYF
TGTGCCAGCAGCTCGTCCAGGGGACAGGGTCGTGGAAACACCATATATTTT
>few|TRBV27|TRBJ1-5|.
CASSSGLRGQPQHF
TGTGCCAGCAGTTCAGGGTTGAGGGGTCAGCCCCAGCATTTT
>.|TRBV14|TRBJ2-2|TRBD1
CASTQVQGATGELFF
TGTGCCAGCACCCAAGTTCAGGGGGCGACCGGGGAGCTGTTTTTT
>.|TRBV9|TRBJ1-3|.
CASSVATSMGNTIYF
TGTGCCAGCAGCGTAGCTACTTCTATGGGAAACACCATATATTTT
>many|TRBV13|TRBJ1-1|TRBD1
CASSQAGTGNTEAFF
TGTGCCAGCAGTCAAGCAGGGACAGGGAACACTGAAGCTTTCTTT
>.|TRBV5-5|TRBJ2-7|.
CASSLDPGGASYEQYF
TGTGCCAGCAGCTTGGACCCAGGGGGGGCATCCTACGAGCAGTACTTC
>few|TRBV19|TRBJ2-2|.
CASSIGTSKIATGELFF
TGTGCCAGTAGTATAGGCACCTCGAAGATAGCCACCGGGGAGCTGTTTTTT
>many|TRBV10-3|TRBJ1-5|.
CATRRTVYSNQPQHF
TGTGCCACCCGTAGGACAGTATATAGCAATCAGCCCCAGCATTTT
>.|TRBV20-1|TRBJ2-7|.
CSAKELLEALEHEQYF
TGCAGTGCCAAAGAGCTACTAGAGGCCCTAGAGCACGAGCAGTACTTC
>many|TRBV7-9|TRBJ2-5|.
CASSFDRTQETQYF
TGTGCCAGCAGCTTTGACAGGACGCAAGAGACCCAGTACTTC
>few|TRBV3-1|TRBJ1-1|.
CASSTRDNTEAFF
TGTGCCAGCAGCACCCGGGACAACACTGAAGCTTTCTTT
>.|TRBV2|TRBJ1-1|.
CASSIWSSGTEAFF
TGTGCCAGCAGTATTTGGTCCTCGGGCACTGAAGCTTTCTTT
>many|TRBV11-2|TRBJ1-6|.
CASSLGEPPLHF
TGTGCCAGCAGCTTAGGAGAACCACCCCTCCACTTT
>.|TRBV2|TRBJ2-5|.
CASSETAGVGQETQYF
TGTGCCAGCAGTGAAACGGCAGGGGTGGGCCAAGAGACCCAGTACTTC
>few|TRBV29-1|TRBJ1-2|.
CSVVTGPDYGYTF
TGCAGCGTGGTAACAGGGCCCGACTATGGCTACACCTTC
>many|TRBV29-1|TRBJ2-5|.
CSVKGERRTQYF
TGCAGCGTAAAAGGGGAACGGAGGACCCAGTACTTC
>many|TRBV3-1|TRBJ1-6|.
CASSHRRGVSPLHF
TGTGCCAGCAGCCATCGCAGGGGAGTTTCACCCCTCCACTTT
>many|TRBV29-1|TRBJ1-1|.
CSLQRMNTEAFF
TGCAGCCTTCAACGAATGAACACTGAAGCTTTCTTT
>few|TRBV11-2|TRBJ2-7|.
CASSFPQQIPPYEQYF
TGTGCCAGCAGCTTCCCACAACAGATTCCTCCCTACGAGCAGTACTTC
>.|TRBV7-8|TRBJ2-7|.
CASSQERGPFFEQYF
TGTGCCAGCAGCCAGGAACGGGGGCCATTCTTTGAGCAGTACTTC
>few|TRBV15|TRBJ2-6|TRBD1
CATSRGDRGPTSGANVLTF
TGTGCCACCAGCAGAGGGGACAGGGGGCCGACTTCTGGGGCCAACGTCCTGACTTTC
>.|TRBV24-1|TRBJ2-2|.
CATSDGVPGELFF
TGTGCCACCAGTGATGGAGTTCCCGGGGAGCTGTTTTTT
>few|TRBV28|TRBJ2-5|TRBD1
CASSLLSQGQSQETQYF
TGTGCCAGCAGCTTGTTGTCCCAGGGACAGTCCCAAGAGACCCAGTACTTC
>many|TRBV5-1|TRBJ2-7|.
CASSQDASSYEQYF
TGCGCCAGCAGCCAAGACGCGTCCTCCTACGAGCAGTACTTC
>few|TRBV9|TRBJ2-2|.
CASSVSGFHGELFF
TGTGCCAGCAGCGTATCTGGGTTTCACGGGGAGCTGTTTTTT
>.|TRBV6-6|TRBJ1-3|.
CATGDISGNTIYF
TGTGCCACCGGGGACATCTCTGGAAACACCATATATTTT
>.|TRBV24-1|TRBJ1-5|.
CATSDLFPGTQHF
TGTGCCACCAGTGATTTGTTCCCGGGGACCCAGCATTTT
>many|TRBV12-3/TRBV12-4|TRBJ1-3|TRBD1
CASNLQGRNTIYF
TGTGCCAGCAACCTACAGGGGCGAAACACCATATATTTT
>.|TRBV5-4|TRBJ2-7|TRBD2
CASSLGGLADSSYEQYF
TGTGCCAGCAGCTTAGGTGGGCTAGCGGATAGCTCCTACGAGCAGTACTTC
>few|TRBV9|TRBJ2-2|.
CASNQPNTGELFF
TGTGCCAGCAACCAGCCGAACACCGGGGAGCTGTTTTTT
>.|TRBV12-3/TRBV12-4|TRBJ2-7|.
CASSQGGGWTYEQYF
TGTGCCAGCAGCCAAGGTGGGGGGTGGACCTACGAGCAGTACTTC
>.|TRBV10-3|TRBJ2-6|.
CAISDPGANVLTF
TGTGCCATCAGTGATCCTGGGGCCAACGTCCTGACTTTC
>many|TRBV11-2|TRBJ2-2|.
CASSWGPGGELFF
TGTGCCAGCAGCTGGGGCCCTGGCGGGGAGCTGTTTTTT
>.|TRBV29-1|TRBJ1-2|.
CSASRAYYGYTF
TGCAGCGCCAGCCGGGCCTACTATGGCTACACCTTC
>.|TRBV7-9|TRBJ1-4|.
CASSRTTTTNEKLFF
TGTGCCAGCAGTAGGACAACTACAACTAATGAAAAACTGTTTTTT
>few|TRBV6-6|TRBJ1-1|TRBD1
CASSYGRDRGHGEAFF
TGTGCCAGCAGTTACGGTCGTGATAGGGGGCATGGTGAAGCTTTCTTT
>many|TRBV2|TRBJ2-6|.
CASSEAGGWANVLTF
TGTGCCAGCAGTGAAGCGGGGGGTTGGGCCAACGTCCTGACTTTC
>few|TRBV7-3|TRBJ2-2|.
CASSLKGWPGGNTGELFF
TGTGCCAGCAGCTTAAAGGGTTGGCCCGGGGGGAACACCGGGGAGCTGTTTTTT
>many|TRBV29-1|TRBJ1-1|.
CSVTVQQSTEAFF
TGCAGCGTTACGGTACAACAGAGTACTGAAGCTTTCTTT